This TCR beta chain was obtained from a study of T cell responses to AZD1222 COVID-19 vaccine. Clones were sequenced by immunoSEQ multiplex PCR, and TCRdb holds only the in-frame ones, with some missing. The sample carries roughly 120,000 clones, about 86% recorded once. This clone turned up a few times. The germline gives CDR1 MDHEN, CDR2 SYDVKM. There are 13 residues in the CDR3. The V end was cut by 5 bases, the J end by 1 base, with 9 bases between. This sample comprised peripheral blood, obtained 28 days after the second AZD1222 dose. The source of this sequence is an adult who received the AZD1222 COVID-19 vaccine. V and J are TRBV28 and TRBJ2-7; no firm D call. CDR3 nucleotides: TGTGCCAGCAGTCCTACAGTTTCCTACGAGCAGTACTTC. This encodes CASSPTVSYEQYF.